This TCR beta chain was sequenced for a study of blood T cell repertoires in COVID-19. Study details: Sites in the United States, Italy and Spain provided acute and convalescent COVID-19 samples.

The germline V and J ends were trimmed by 0 bases and 9 bases, with 10 bases remaining between them. CDR3 length equals 14 residues. CDR1 is SGHKS and CDR2 is YYEKEE in the germline V gene (reference sequence). Clones were sequenced by immunoSEQ multiplex PCR, and TCRdb holds only the in-frame ones, with some missing. This sample has around 380,000 clones, with over 65% found just once. The sequenced sample was peripheral blood. The chain recombines TRBV5-5 with TRBJ2-6, with a tentative D call TRBD2 (6 bases). The source of this sequence is a human donor with acute or convalescent COVID-19. The donor label of this sample is uncertain. This chain's CDR3 is CASSLVVGGNVLTF. The DNA of the CDR3 is TGTGCCAGCAGCTTGGTTGTGGGAGGCAACGTCCTGACTTTC.